The present TCR beta chain was sequenced within a study of blood T cell repertoires in COVID-19. Study context: Sites across the United States, Italy and Spain contributed samples from acute and convalescent COVID-19. T cells, B-cell-depleted T cells, or PBMCs provided the cDNA or gDNA that served as material.

It was during active infection that Seattle patients were enrolled and then longitudinally followed. In the authors' methods: Reference gene primer amplification gave nucleated cell count estimates. Sequenced by immunoSEQ multiplex PCR; TCRdb stores in-frame clones only, minus some. Clone size and the V and J calls come from that table; the DNA yielded D and trimming. This sample has about 170,000 clones, with under 85% found just once. Germline V lookup: CDR1 MNHEY, CDR2 SVGEGT. Deletions cut 5 bases from V and 4 bases from J, with 14 bases between. This CDR3 is 14 amino acids long. V is TRBV6-2 or TRBV6-3 and J is TRBJ1-1; unclear D gene. Sequencing was done on a sample of peripheral blood. The TCR originated in an elderly man with COVID-19, enrolled during active disease. The CDR3 region is CASSPFPRTTEAFF. The CDR3, as DNA: TGTGCCAGCAGTCCCTTTCCCAGAACCACTGAAGCTTTCTTT.